The rows below give T cell receptor beta chains drawn from one sample of a study of cytomegalovirus exposure and HLA in healthy donors. Data came from immunoSEQ multiplex PCR; TCRdb stores just in-frame clones and leaves some out. This sample has about 150,000 clones, with over 70% found just once. Material for sequencing was PBMCs. These receptors were collected from a woman aged 18 to 35 in good health and CMV-seronegative. The CDR3 runs from the conserved cysteine through the conserved F or W. The D gene is left open where the match is weak. Size values are once, few and many counts, or a class for expanded clones, and some rows have none.

NA	TRBV28	NA	TRBJ1-5	CASSPRHRVSQPQHF	TGTGCCAGCAGTCCGAGACACAGGGTCAGTCAGCCCCAGCATTTT
NA	TRBV5-1	NA	TRBJ1-2	CASSPQGGIDVYTF	TGCGCCAGCAGCCCGCAGGGCGGTATTGATGTCTACACCTTC
NA	TRBV14	TRBD1	TRBJ2-7	CASSQGWTGSYIEQYF	TGTGCCAGCAGCCAAGGATGGACAGGGTCATACATCGAGCAGTACTTC
few	TRBV19	NA	TRBJ1-5	CASSTQGLGNQPQHF	TGTGCCAGTAGTACCCAGGGATTAGGCAATCAGCCCCAGCATTTT
NA	TRBV28	NA	TRBJ1-3	CASSPPLGNTIYF	TGTGCCAGCAGTCCCCCGTTGGGAAACACCATATATTTT
NA	TRBV4-1	NA	TRBJ1-1	CASSQVLEKGTEAFF	TGCGCCAGCAGCCAAGTACTAGAAAAGGGCACTGAAGCTTTCTTT
NA	TRBV6-5	TRBD1	TRBJ1-1	CASSYNRGRETEAFF	TGTGCCAGCAGTTACAACAGGGGTAGAGAAACTGAAGCTTTCTTT
NA	TRBV12-5	TRBD2	TRBJ2-1	CASGLVRTSGWSYNEQFF	TGTGCTAGTGGTTTGGTAAGGACTAGCGGGTGGTCCTACAATGAGCAGTTCTTC
NA	TRBV5-1	NA	TRBJ2-6	CASSLGLRGTGANVLTF	TGCGCCAGCAGCTTGGGCTTAAGGGGAACTGGGGCCAACGTCCTGACTTTC
NA	TRBV5-1	TRBD1	TRBJ1-5	CASSRRQGAHQPQHF	TGCGCCAGCAGCCGAAGACAGGGGGCACATCAGCCCCAGCATTTT
NA	TRBV10-3	NA	TRBJ1-3	CAIRDSSGNTIYF	TGTGCCATCAGGGACAGCTCTGGAAACACCATATATTTT
NA	TRBV19	NA	TRBJ1-5	CASKEGQYSNQPQHF	TGTGCCAGTAAGGAGGGGCAGTATAGCAATCAGCCCCAGCATTTT
NA	TRBV30	NA	TRBJ2-5	CAWSRTAKETQYF	TGTGCCTGGTCAAGGACAGCCAAAGAGACCCAGTACTTC
NA	TRBV28	NA	TRBJ1-2	CASSGTTGIYYGYTF	TGTGCCAGCAGTGGCACCACAGGGATTTACTATGGCTACACCTTC
NA	TRBV10-3	NA	TRBJ2-2	CAISGLNTGELFF	TGTGCCATCAGTGGCCTAAACACCGGGGAGCTGTTTTTT
once	TRBV30	TRBD2	TRBJ2-3	CAWSVFSGGVDTQYF	TGTGCCTGGAGTGTTTTTAGCGGGGGGGTGGATACGCAGTATTTT
NA	TRBV9	TRBD1	TRBJ1-3	CASSSGQGLSGNTIYF	TGTGCCAGCAGCTCCGGACAGGGACTCTCTGGAAACACCATATATTTT
NA	TRBV18	NA	TRBJ2-1	CASSPVLRVNEQFF	TGTGCCAGCTCACCCGTACTCAGGGTGAACGAGCAGTTCTTC
NA	TRBV28	TRBD1	TRBJ1-2	CASSRHTGVQGYTF	TGTGCCAGCAGTCGCCATACAGGGGTGCAAGGCTACACCTTC
few	TRBV5-4	TRBD2	TRBJ2-4	CASSSTGGLNIQYF	TGTGCCAGCAGCTCGACGGGGGGGCTAAACATTCAGTACTTC
NA	TRBV28	TRBD1	TRBJ2-2	CASSLHAGTGRTNTGELFF	TGTGCCAGCAGTTTACACGCGGGGACAGGGAGGACGAACACCGGGGAGCTGTTTTTT
NA	TRBV9	NA	TRBJ1-2	CASSVGGVPSYGYTF	TGTGCCAGCAGCGTAGGGGGGGTTCCCTCCTATGGCTACACCTTC
NA	TRBV4-1	NA	TRBJ2-5	CASSQRGTPHQETQYF	TGCGCCAGCAGCCAGAGGGGGACGCCCCACCAAGAGACCCAGTACTTC
NA	TRBV19	NA	TRBJ2-7	CASSKAALDYEQYF	TGTGCCAGTAGCAAAGCGGCCCTGGACTACGAGCAGTACTTC
NA	TRBV27	NA	TRBJ1-5	CASSPAGLNGQPQHF	TGTGCCAGCAGTCCCGCCGGTTTAAACGGTCAGCCCCAGCATTTT
NA	TRBV21-1	NA	TRBJ2-2	CASSKDLTGNTGELFF	TGTGCCAGCAGCAAAGATCTGACAGGCAACACCGGGGAGCTGTTTTTT
NA	TRBV5-5	NA	TRBJ1-1	CASSLGRRQANTEAFF	TGTGCCAGCAGCTTGGGTCGTCGGCAGGCGAACACTGAAGCTTTCTTT
NA	TRBV25-1	TRBD1	TRBJ2-2	CASSSQGAGELFF	TGTGCCAGCAGTTCCCAGGGGGCCGGGGAGCTGTTTTTT
NA	TRBV6-5	NA	TRBJ1-4	CASSYSRQVNEKLFF	TGTGCCAGCAGTTACTCGCGCCAGGTTAATGAAAAACTGTTTTTT
NA	TRBV5-5	NA	TRBJ2-7	CASSLRGGTYEQYF	TGTGCCAGCAGCTTGCGAGGCGGAACCTACGAGCAGTACTTC
few	TRBV6-1	TRBD2	TRBJ2-3	CASSVRGGGKNTQYF	TGTGCCAGCAGTGTTCGCGGGGGGGGTAAAAATACGCAGTATTTT
NA	TRBV6-1	NA	TRBJ1-2	CASSVGGSYGYTF	TGTGCCAGCAGTGTGGGGGGTTCCTATGGCTACACCTTC
few	TRBV19	TRBD2	TRBJ2-7	CASSIAEAGHYEQYF	TGTGCCAGTAGTATAGCAGAAGCGGGGCACTACGAGCAGTACTTC
NA	TRBV4-1	NA	TRBJ1-1	CASSQDTGRTEAFF	TGCGCCAGCAGCCAAGATACGGGGAGGACTGAAGCTTTCTTT
NA	TRBV6-4	TRBD1	TRBJ1-2	CASSDSRQGAYGYTF	TGTGCCAGCAGTGACTCTAGACAGGGGGCGTATGGCTACACCTTC
NA	TRBV6-4	TRBD1	TRBJ2-3	CASSDRAGGPTDTQYF	TGTGCCAGCAGTGACCGGGCAGGGGGCCCCACAGATACGCAGTATTTT
NA	TRBV6-6	TRBD2	TRBJ2-5	CASSYSGGVRETQYF	TGTGCCAGCAGTTATAGCGGGGGGGTACGAGAGACCCAGTACTTC
once	TRBV19	NA	TRBJ1-2	CASSWVDSVYGYTF	TGTGCCAGTAGTTGGGTAGACAGCGTCTATGGCTACACCTTC
NA	TRBV6-5	NA	TRBJ1-1	CAISPTVGEAFF	TGTGCCATCAGTCCCACAGTGGGTGAAGCTTTCTTT
NA	TRBV19	TRBD2	TRBJ2-1	CASSPSGGTYNEQFF	TGTGCCAGTAGTCCCAGCGGGGGGACCTACAATGAGCAGTTCTTC
NA	TRBV5-1	TRBD2	TRBJ2-3	CASSARTSNPTDTQYF	TGCGCCAGCAGCGCTCGGACTAGCAACCCCACAGATACGCAGTATTTT
NA	TRBV13	TRBD1	TRBJ2-7	CASSLDGTGSRGEQYF	TGTGCCAGCAGCTTAGACGGGACAGGGAGCCGAGGCGAGCAGTACTTC
NA	TRBV5-1	NA	TRBJ1-2	CASSLGGQGSGYTF	TGCGCCAGCAGCTTGGGGGGCCAGGGAAGTGGCTACACCTTC
NA	TRBV4-1	TRBD1	TRBJ1-3	CASSQQTGPFSGNTIYF	TGCGCCAGCAGCCAGCAGACAGGGCCCTTCTCTGGAAACACCATATATTTT
NA	TRBV11-3	NA	TRBJ1-1	CASKQGGVPEAFF	TGTGCCAGCAAACAAGGGGGGGTCCCTGAAGCTTTCTTT